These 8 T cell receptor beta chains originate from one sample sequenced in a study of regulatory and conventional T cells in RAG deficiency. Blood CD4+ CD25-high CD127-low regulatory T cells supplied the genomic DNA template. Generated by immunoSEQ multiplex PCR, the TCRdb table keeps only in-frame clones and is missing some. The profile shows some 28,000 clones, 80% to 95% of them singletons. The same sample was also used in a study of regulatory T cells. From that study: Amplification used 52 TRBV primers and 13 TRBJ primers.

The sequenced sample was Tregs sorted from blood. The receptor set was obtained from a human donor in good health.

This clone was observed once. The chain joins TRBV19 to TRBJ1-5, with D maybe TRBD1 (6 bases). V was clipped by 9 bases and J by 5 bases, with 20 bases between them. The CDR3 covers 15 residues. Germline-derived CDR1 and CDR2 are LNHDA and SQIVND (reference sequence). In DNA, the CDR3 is TGTGCCAGCTCGGAGGACAGAACCCGCCATCAGCCCCAGCATTTT. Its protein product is CASSEDRTRHQPQHF.

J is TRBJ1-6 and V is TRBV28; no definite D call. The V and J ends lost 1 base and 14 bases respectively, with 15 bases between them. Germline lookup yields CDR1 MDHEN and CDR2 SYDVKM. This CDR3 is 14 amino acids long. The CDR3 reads CASSLFTPGGALHF. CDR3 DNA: TGTGCCAGCAGTTTATTTACTCCCGGAGGCGCCCTCCACTTT.

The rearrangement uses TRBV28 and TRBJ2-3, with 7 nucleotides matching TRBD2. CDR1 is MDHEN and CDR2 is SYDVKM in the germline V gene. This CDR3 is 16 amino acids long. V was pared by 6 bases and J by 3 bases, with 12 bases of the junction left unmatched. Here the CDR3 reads CASSPVGAGITDTQYF. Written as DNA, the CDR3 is TGTGCCAGCAGCCCAGTCGGAGCGGGGATAACAGATACGCAGTATTTT.

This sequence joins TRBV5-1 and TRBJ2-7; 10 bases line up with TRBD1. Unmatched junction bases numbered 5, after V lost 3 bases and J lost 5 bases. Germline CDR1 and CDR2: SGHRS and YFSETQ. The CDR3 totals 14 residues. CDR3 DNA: TGCGCCAGCAGCTCCGCGACAGGGGGCGACGAGCAGTACTTC. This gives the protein CASSSATGGDEQYF. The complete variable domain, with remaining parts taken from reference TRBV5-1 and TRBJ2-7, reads KAGVTQTPRYLIKTRGQQVTLSCSPISGHRSVSWYQQTPGQGLQFLFEYFSETQRNKGNFPGRFSGRQFSNSRSEMNVSTLELGDSALYLCASSSATGGDEQYFGPGTRLTVT.

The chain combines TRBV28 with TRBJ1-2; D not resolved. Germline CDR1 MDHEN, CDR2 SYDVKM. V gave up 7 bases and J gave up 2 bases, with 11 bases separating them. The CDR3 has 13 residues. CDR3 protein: CASNPDTNYGYTF. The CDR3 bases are TGTGCCAGCAACCCAGACACAAACTATGGCTACACCTTC.

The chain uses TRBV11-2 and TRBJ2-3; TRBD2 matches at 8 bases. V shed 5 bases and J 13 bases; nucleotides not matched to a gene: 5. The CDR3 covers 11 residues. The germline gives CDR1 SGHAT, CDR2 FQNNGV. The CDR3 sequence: CASSRRGVKYF. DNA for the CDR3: TGTGCCAGCAGCCGGCGGGGGGTAAAGTATTTT.

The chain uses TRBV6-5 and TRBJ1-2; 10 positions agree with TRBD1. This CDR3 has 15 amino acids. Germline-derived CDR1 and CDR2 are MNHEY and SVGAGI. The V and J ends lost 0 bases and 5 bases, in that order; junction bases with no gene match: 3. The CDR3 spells CASSYSGTGVYGYTF. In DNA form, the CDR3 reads TGTGCCAGCAGTTACTCGGGGACAGGGGTTTATGGCTACACCTTC.

CDR3 sequence: CASSGLAGGLNEQFF. The CDR3 DNA reads as TGTGCCAGCAGTGGACTAGCGGGGGGACTCAATGAGCAGTTCTTC. V and J are TRBV2 and TRBJ2-1, with 13 bases that match TRBD2. V shed 4 bases and J 6 bases; nucleotides not matched to a gene: 3. Germline loops: CDR1 SNHLY, CDR2 FYNNEI. CDR3 length equals 15 residues.